This T cell receptor beta chain was observed in a study of T cells after yellow fever vaccination. Turning to the study itself: When fractions had low cell numbers, they were prepared with SMART-Seq v4 Ultra Low Input.

This clonotype was picked up a small number of times. TCRdb reprocessed the 5' RACE reads with MiXCR, giving one entry per CDR3 protein. The sample records under 600,000 distinct CDR3 sequences, 21% being singletons. Sample: PBMCs, taken roughly 20 days after the first yellow fever vaccination. The TCR comes from a man aged 18 to 29 who received the YFV17D yellow fever vaccine.

The CDR3 DNA follows: TGTGCCAGCAGTAAGGACAGGGGTGGCAATGAGCAGTTCTTC. Translated, it gives CASSKDRGGNEQFF. The chain links TRBV27 to TRBJ2-1; 9 nucleotides match TRBD1. Trimming took 5 bases from V and 6 from J; bases not matched to a gene: 5. The CDR3 runs 14 residues. Germline loops: CDR1 MNHEY, CDR2 SMNVEV (reference sequence).